Detailed here is one TCR beta chain. What it binds is unknown. These data come from a study of PD-1 blockade in classical Hodgkin lymphoma. Findings and caveats of the study: Reports described newly diagnosed patients as having lower baseline TCR diversity than healthy donors.

Clones were sequenced by immunoSEQ multiplex PCR, and TCRdb holds only the in-frame ones, with some missing. The data show some 28,000 clones, 89% seen once. Time point meaning: newly diagnosed, previously untreated cHL patient sample. CD4+ T cells were purified from thawed PBMCs by negative selection. The CDR3 has 15 residues. Trimming cost V 6 bases and J 0 bases, with 15 bases left between them. Germline V gives CDR1 SGHRS, CDR2 YFSETQ. The gene calls are TRBV5-1 and TRBJ1-2; D is possibly TRBD1 (6 bases). The sequenced sample was CD4+ T cells from blood. The TCR was taken from a human donor with classical Hodgkin lymphoma. The CDR3 nucleotides read TGCGCCAGCACCAACCGGGGGGACACTAACTATGGCTACACCTTC. Translated: CASTNRGDTNYGYTF.